Reported below is one T cell receptor (beta chain). The target of this receptor is not known. No much larger clonotype is one base removed from it; base qualities were not supplied. The sample originates from a study of IL-17A CD8 T cells in psoriatic arthritis synovium. About the full investigation: The goal of the study was to define the phenotype, molecular profile and function of synovial IL-17A+CD8+ T cells in psoriatic arthritis pathogenesis.

V is shortened by 3 bases, J by 0 bases, and the region joining them spans 11 bases. The CDR3 goes from the cysteine to the phenylalanine over 15 residues. The kept DNA is CDR3 alone, 45 bases in frame from the first base. CDR1 SGHNT and CDR2 YYREEE are derived from the germline V gene (reference sequence). General findings and caveats noted by the study authors: Cells came from synovial fluid rather than synovial tissue, since no psoriatic arthritis synovial tissue samples were available. Some individual clones occupied over 5% of the repertoire, though most synovial CD8+ subsets remained polyclonal. Only a few patients were covered by TCR sequencing, and this limited sample size was acknowledged by the authors.

Synovial fluid effusions were aspirated from actively inflamed joints of psoriatic arthritis patients. Memory CD8+ T cells in synovial fluid were sorted patient by patient into Tc17 (IL-17A+) cells, bulk memory cells and Tc1 (IL-17A-IFNgamma+) cells in order to compare their TCR repertoires. Psoriatic arthritis patients met the Classification of Psoriatic Arthritis Study Group (CASPAR) criteria. For the bulk memory CD8+ T cell sort, CD45RA-CD27+/- cells were combined with CD45RA+CD27- cells. Sorted CD8+ T cell subsets from the synovial fluid of a few patients with psoriatic arthritis were subjected to TCRbeta sequencing. After isolation with Lymphoprep, synovial fluid mononuclear cells were cryopreserved in liquid nitrogen until use. The medium used for cryopreservation had around 49% fetal calf serum and around 10% dimethyl sulfoxide. After DNA extraction (Qiagen), TCRbeta V-D-J rearrangements underwent bias-controlled amplification and then high-throughput sequencing (immunoSEQ; Adaptive Biotech). In the source study's methods: The immunoSEQ Analyzer platform was used to analyze productive sequences at the sequence level. Clonality was calculated as 1 minus Pielou's evenness, with values ranging from 0 (highly polyclonal) to 1 (monoclonal). How much repertoires overlapped between subsets was quantified with the Morisita index, which goes from 0 (no similarity) to 1 (complete similarity). The table was pulled from immuneACCESS by TCRdb, which kept in-frame rearrangements only. Such tables lose some clones; where checked, under half of the loss comes from unresolved V genes, and the rest has no known cause. The V and J calls and clone size were taken over from that table, and D and trimming were inferred from the DNA. This sample holds 2,000 to 3,000 clones; about 70% were observed only once. 13% to 15% of the sample lies in the top ten.

Sequences were obtained from memory CD8+ T cells from synovial fluid. The cell subset or site label here, explained by the study, means: bulk memory CD8+ T cells (CD45RA-CD27+/- and CD45RA+CD27-). The V and J segments used are TRBV5-4 and TRBJ2-3, with TRBD1 perhaps the D gene, on 6 matching bases. This sequence originates from a human donor with psoriatic arthritis. The sequence in DNA is TGTGCCAGCAGCTCAAACAGGGCTAGCACAGATACGCAGTATTTT. It is translated as CASSSNRASTDTQYF.